This TCR beta chain is drawn from a study of Ad26.COV2.S vaccination and SARS-CoV-2 variants. In the case of this clone: Sequence at one end of the junction differs from germline and may be a read error.

TCRdb keeps only in-frame clones here, not all; method: immunoSEQ multiplex PCR. This sample carries around 450,000 clones, around 90% of them seen once, and the ten largest clones take 12%. The treatment was: some 20 received Ad26.COV2.S at low or high dose, single or two shots; about 5 received placebo; per-sample allocation not given. Collection of samples fell on day 63 after the first vaccine or placebo injection. Donation came from an adult in Boston who was aged 18-55 years. The sample in question was peripheral blood, obtained in a trial of Ad26.COV2.S vaccine versus placebo. The sequence was collected from a person aged 18 to 59 who received the Ad26.COV2.S COVID-19 vaccine or a placebo.

The CDR3 nucleotides are TGCAGCGTTACACCGGGACAGGGTTCCTCCGAGCAGTACTTC. The encoded protein is CSVTPGQGSSEQYF. V usage is TRBV29-1 and J usage is TRBJ2-7; 9 nucleotides line up with TRBD1. The germline V gene has CDR1 SQVTM and CDR2 ANQGSEA. This CDR3 contains 14 residues.